This TCR beta chain emerged from a study of memory CD4+ T cells and cytomegalovirus serostatus (dated by TCRdb to the late 2010s). For the wider study: A total of roughly 35 healthy Belgian adults, of whom 9 were CMV seropositive and about 24 were CMV seronegative, were included in the cohort. The study sequenced CD4+ memory TCRbeta repertoires of a Belgian cohort with known cytomegalovirus serostatus to replicate a published TCR-based CMV serostatus classifier.

Single viable CD3+CD4+CD8-CD45RO+ cells were sorted as memory CD4+ T cells on a FACSAria II. CMV serostatus was determined with a Roche Elecsys assay detecting serum IgG against CMV pp150, pp28, p38 and p52. After thawing, total CD4+ T cells were enriched by positive selection with CD4 magnetic microbeads. The samples came from a different study that was designed specifically to examine the CD4+ T cell memory repertoire. Following standard operating procedures, peripheral blood mononuclear cells were isolated and cryopreserved, while serum was kept at -80 degrees C. CD3-PerCP (BW264/56), CD4-APC (RPA-T4), CD45RO-PE (UCHT1) and CD8-Pacific Orange (3B5) antibodies were used for staining, and non-viable cells were excluded with Sytox blue. Cut back by 4 bases and 8 bases, the V and J ends lie 18 bases apart. The CDR3 holds 15 amino acids from the cysteine to the phenylalanine. Solely the CDR3 DNA is kept, with 45 bases framed from the first base. The CDR1 and CDR2 encoded by the germline V gene (reference sequence) are SGHKS and YYEKEE.

What the work shows at the level of the full study, not this receptor alone: The original-framework classifier achieved a median bootstrapped AUC of almost 0.97 with a 95% CI of 0.76-1.00 on the Belgian cohort. The results were interpreted as suggesting that the CMV-associated TCR signature is mostly present in the CD4+ memory repertoire. Unlike the original study, which covered naive and memory CD4+ and CD8+ populations, the Belgian study sequenced only CD4+CD45RO+ memory cells. Of around 160 previously reported CMV-associated TCRbeta sequences, about 62 appeared in the CD4+ memory repertoires, each in one to five individuals. CMV serostatus prediction reached a median bootstrapped AUC of about 0.96 with the original framework and 0.91 with a US-trained random forest.

Of note for this clone: Its target antigen remains unknown. One base away there is no much larger clone; base qualities are not given.

The Quick-DNA Microprep Kit was used to extract genomic DNA from the sorted cells. TCRbeta DNA was amplified with the immunoSEQ hsTCRbeta kit following the manufacturer's protocol. An Illumina MiSeq instrument was used to sequence the TCRbeta libraries. In the original analysis: Removing out-of-frame sequences left 2,204,828 distinct TCRbeta sequences, an average of around 70,000 per individual. Each individual was scored by the count of around 160 previously reported CMV-associated TCRbeta sequences and the total productive distinct TCRbeta count. A beta-binomial model was reimplemented in Python, and random forests from scikit-learn, run with default parameters, were trained on data from the US cohort. Classifier performance on the Belgian cohort was reported as the median AUC with percentile confidence intervals calculated over 10,000 bootstrap iterations. Entries here come from immuneACCESS through TCRdb and include only in-frame sequences with V and J called. Some clones fail to appear in such tables; in the studies checked, an unresolved V gene covers under half of the shortfall, and the cause of the remainder is unknown. The V and J calls and the clone size are those of that table, but D and trimming were determined from the DNA. The sample table shows approximately 61,000 clones, and around 81% are seen once. Approximately 0.53% of the sample is taken by the ten largest.

Sequencing used memory CD4+ T cells from blood. This TCR was sampled from an adult in good health and CMV-seronegative. Some clones in this sample may be carry-over from other donors' samples. Recombination joined TRBV5-5 with TRBJ1-4, and the D gene may be TRBD1, 5 bases matching. The DNA sequence is given as TGTGCCAGCAGCCCAGCAGGCCAGGGCGACGAAAAACTGTTTTTT. Translated, this gives CASSPAGQGDEKLFF.